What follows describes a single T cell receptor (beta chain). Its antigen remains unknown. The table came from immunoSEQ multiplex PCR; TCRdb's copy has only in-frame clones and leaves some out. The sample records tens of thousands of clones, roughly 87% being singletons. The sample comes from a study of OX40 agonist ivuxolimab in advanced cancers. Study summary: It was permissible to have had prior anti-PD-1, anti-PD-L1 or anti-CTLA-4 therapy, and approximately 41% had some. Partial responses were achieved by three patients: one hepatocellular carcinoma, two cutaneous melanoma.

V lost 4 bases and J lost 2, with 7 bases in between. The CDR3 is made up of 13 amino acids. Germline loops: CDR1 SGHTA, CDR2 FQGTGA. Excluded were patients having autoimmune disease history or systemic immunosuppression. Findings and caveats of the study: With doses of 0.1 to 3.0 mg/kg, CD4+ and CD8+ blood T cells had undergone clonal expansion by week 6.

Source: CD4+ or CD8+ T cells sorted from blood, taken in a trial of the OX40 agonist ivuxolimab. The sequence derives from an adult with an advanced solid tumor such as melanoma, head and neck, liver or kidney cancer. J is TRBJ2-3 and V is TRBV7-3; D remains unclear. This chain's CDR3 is CASSSEYTDTQYF. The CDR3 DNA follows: TGTGCCAGCAGCTCCGAATACACAGATACGCAGTATTTT.